The 27 T cell receptor beta chains in this list originate from one sample, sequenced in a study of T cells in Graves' hyperthyroidism and ophthalmopathy (dated by TCRdb to the late 2010s). The library was made by multiplex PCR. Data came from an Illumina HiSeq 2000. The TCR beta CDR3 regions were amplified from RNA transcripts. A first-round RT-PCR of the TCR CDR3 used the HTBI primer set with the Qiagen OneStep RT-PCR kit. Clones were called with MiXCR by TCRdb after fastp trimmed the public reads at Q25, and only in-frame beta chains were retained. Entries are consolidated by CDR3 protein sequence, retaining the most common genes and DNA. The sample table lists 550,000 to 700,000 distinct CDR3 sequences, approximately 14% of them with a count of one. The ten largest account for around 4.5% of the sample. The sequencing input was blood. All receptors come from a woman aged 40 to 55 with Graves' ophthalmopathy.

This clonotype showed up many times. DNA of the CDR3: TGTGCCAGCAGTTCCTCCGGGACAGGGGGTATCTATAGCAATCAGCCCCAGCATTTT. Its protein is CASSSSGTGGIYSNQPQHF. V is TRBV27 and J is TRBJ1-5; 11 nucleotides line up with TRBD1. Germline-derived CDR1 and CDR2 are MNHEY and SMNVEV (reference sequence). The trim removed 4 bases at V and 0 bases at J, leaving 11 bases unmatched. This CDR3 comprises 19 residues.

This clonotype was counted ten times or more. V gene TRBV5-1 combines with J gene TRBJ1-1; D might be TRBD1 (5 bases). V lost 2 bases and J lost 1, with 12 bases in between. The CDR3 is made up of 15 amino acids. Per the germline V gene, CDR1 is SGHRS and CDR2 is YFSETQ. In DNA form, the CDR3 reads TGCGCCAGCAGCTTAACCGGGACGTGGAACACTGAAGCTTTCTTT. Translated: CASSLTGTWNTEAFF.

This clonotype was seen a handful of times. The chain couples TRBV18 to TRBJ1-2, with TRBD1 as a possible D gene (5 bases). The germline V gene has CDR1 KGHSH and CDR2 LQKENI. This CDR3 has 15 residues. Trimming removed 3 bases at V and 1 base at J, with 12 bases between. CDR3 bases: TGTGCCAGCTCACCTGGGGCAGAACATAACTATGGCTACACCTTC. Amino acid sequence: CASSPGAEHNYGYTF.

This clonotype occurred many times. The chain is built from TRBV10-3 and TRBJ2-7, with 9 positions matching TRBD2. Per germline, CDR1 ENHRY and CDR2 SYGVKD. The CDR3 totals 13 residues. After removal of 7 bases from V and 5 bases from J, the junction contained 6 bases not matched to a gene. CDR3 DNA sequence: TGTGCCATCAAGGGGGCTAGCGGGAACGAGCAGTACTTC. It encodes CAIKGASGNEQYF.

In its sample, this clonotype was seen many times. The chain carries TRBV28 and TRBJ1-1; D is unclear. Germline CDR1 and CDR2: MDHEN and SYDVKM. The CDR3 has 12 amino acids. V was clipped by 7 bases and J by 1 base, with 7 bases between them. The CDR3 nucleotides are TGTGCCAGCATGTTTTCGAACACTGAAGCTTTCTTT. Its translation is CASMFSNTEAFF.

V and J are TRBV11-1 and TRBJ2-7; 11 bases match TRBD1. CDR1 is SGHAT, CDR2 FQDESV, per germline (reference sequence). V was pared by 5 bases and J by 2 bases, with 8 bases of the junction left unmatched. This CDR3 contains 16 residues. DNA of the CDR3: TGTGCCAGCAGCGCAGTTCCGGGACAGGGGGCCTACGAGCAGTACTTC. It specifies CASSAVPGQGAYEQYF.

Many counts were recorded for this clonotype. CDR3 region: CASSPSVGVNTEAFF. The CDR3 nucleotides read TGTGCCAGTAGTCCGTCCGTCGGGGTGAACACTGAAGCTTTCTTT. The chain links TRBV19 to TRBJ1-1; no clear D. From germline, CDR1 is LNHDA and CDR2 SQIVND (reference sequence). The ends were cut back, 5 bases at V and 0 bases at J, with 13 bases in the middle. There are 15 residues in the CDR3.

The rearrangement links TRBV6-2 or TRBV6-3 to TRBJ1-3; unclear D gene. There are 13 residues in the CDR3. Trimming pared 3 bases from V and 4 bases from J, leaving 7 bases between. CDR1 is MNHEY and CDR2 is SVGEGT in the germline V gene. The CDR3 sequence: CASSYMSGNTIYF. The CDR3 DNA is TGTGCCAGCAGTTATATGTCCGGAAACACCATATATTTT.

In this sample, this clonotype turned up many times. This rearrangement joins TRBV2 to TRBJ1-1; D uncertain. CDR3 length equals 11 residues. CDR1 and CDR2 from the germline V gene are SNHLY and FYNNEI. With 7 bases removed from V and 5 bases from J, the gap between germline ends came to 8 bases. The CDR3 bases are TGTGCCAGCACGGGCAGGACTGAAGCTTTCTTT. The encoded protein is CASTGRTEAFF. Based on the CDR3 plus reference TRBV2 and TRBJ1-1, the full variable domain is EPEVTQTPSHQVTQMGQEVILRCVPISNHLYFYWYRQILGQKVEFLVSFYNNEISEKSEIFDDQFSVERPDGSNFTLKIRSTKLEDSAMYFCASTGRTEAFFGQGTRLTVV.

The V gene is TRBV28, the J gene TRBJ2-7; a weak D match, TRBD2 (6 bases). The germline V and J ends were trimmed by 6 bases and 4 bases, with 13 bases remaining between them. Looked up from germline, CDR1 is MDHEN and CDR2 is SYDVKM. The CDR3 is 13 amino acids. CDR3 in DNA: TGTGCCAGCAGACGACCGGAGGGGTACGAGCAGTACTTC. Amino acid sequence: CASRRPEGYEQYF.

This sequence joins TRBV19 and TRBJ2-7; 10 bases agree with TRBD2. Germline CDR1 LNHDA, CDR2 SQIVND (reference sequence). The CDR3 has 14 residues. V dropped 5 bases and J dropped 5; count of bases not matched to a gene: 6. CDR3 sequence: CASSSGTSVHEQYF. The CDR3 nucleotides read TGTGCCAGTAGTTCCGGGACTAGCGTCCACGAGCAGTACTTC.

The rearrangement uses TRBV6-1 and TRBJ2-5; TRBD2 agrees at 14 bases. There are 14 residues in the CDR3. Trimming took 8 bases from V and 3 from J; bases not matched to a gene: 2. The V gene's germline CDR1 is MNHNS and CDR2 SASEGT. Written as DNA, the CDR3 is TGTGCCAGCCAGGGACTAGCGGGAGAAGAGACCCAGTACTTC. Protein product: CASQGLAGEETQYF.

The chain links TRBV11-2 to TRBJ2-2; D may match TRBD1 or TRBD2 (5 bases each). The CDR3 is made up of 17 amino acids. Trimming removed 5 bases from V and 3 bases from J, with 19 bases in between. Germline V gives CDR1 SGHAT, CDR2 FQNNGV. The CDR3 DNA follows: TGTGCCAGCAGCCCGCCGAGGGGTTCCCGGGACACCGGGGAGCTGTTTTTT. This codes for CASSPPRGSRDTGELFF.

This clonotype showed up many times. The gene calls are TRBV7-3 and TRBJ2-2, with 8 bases lining up with TRBD1. V shed 2 bases, J shed 7 bases, and the junction held 6 bases outside the gene matches. In germline, CDR1 is SGHTA, CDR2 FQGTGA. The CDR3 covers 15 residues. The CDR3 loop is CASSLQGAGNGELFF. The CDR3 region has the DNA TGTGCCAGCAGCTTACAGGGGGCCGGGAACGGGGAGCTGTTTTTT.

The sample holds a few counts of this clonotype. The chain combines TRBV7-6 with TRBJ2-2; no clear D gene. CDR3 length: 15 residues. V lost 0 bases and J lost 1, with 6 bases in between. CDR1 is SGHVS, CDR2 FNYEAQ, per germline. The DNA of the CDR3 is TGTGCCAGCAGCTTAGCAAGTCAGAACACCGGGGAGCTGTTTTTT. Translating it yields CASSLASQNTGELFF. The variable domain in full, completed from reference TRBV7-6 and TRBJ2-2, reads GAGVSQSPRYKVTKRGQDVALRCDPISGHVSLYWYRQALGQGPEFLTYFNYEAQQDKSGLPNDRFSAERPEGSISTLTIQRTEQRDSAMYRCASSLASQNTGELFFGEGSRLTVL.

There are many counts of this clonotype. The V gene is TRBV29-1, the J gene TRBJ1-1, with D perhaps matching TRBD1 (6 bases). The CDR3 length is 13 residues. Looked up from germline, CDR1 is SQVTM and CDR2 is ANQGSEA. Trimming cost V 4 bases and J 7 bases, with 16 bases left between them. CDR3 amino acids: CSVGKGGQDEAFF. The CDR3 region has the DNA TGCAGCGTTGGGAAGGGGGGCCAGGATGAAGCTTTCTTT.

This clonotype was counted ten times or more. The chain combines TRBV28 with TRBJ2-7; no clear D. Germline-derived CDR1 and CDR2 are MDHEN and SYDVKM. The CDR3 totals 13 residues. Between the trimmed V and J ends, which lost 3 bases and 2 bases, there was a span of 8 bases. CDR3 coding DNA: TGTGCCAGCAGTTTGCCAGGAACCTACGAGCAGTACTTC. Protein sequence: CASSLPGTYEQYF.

This clonotype showed up many times. V and J are TRBV28 and TRBJ2-7, with D hard to call. The V end was cut by 5 bases, the J end by 5 bases, with 13 bases between. CDR1 and CDR2 from the germline V gene are MDHEN and SYDVKM. The CDR3 consists of 13 residues. CDR3 loop: CASSVLLENEQYF. CDR3 in DNA: TGTGCCAGCAGTGTGCTTTTAGAGAACGAGCAGTACTTC.

V and J are TRBV5-1 and TRBJ2-7; D is unclear. Trimming stripped 0 bases from V and 0 bases from J, with 7 bases between. This CDR3 region has 14 residues. Per the germline V gene, CDR1 is SGHRS and CDR2 is YFSETQ. The CDR3 loop is CASSLAWSSYEQYF. As DNA, the CDR3 is TGCGCCAGCAGCTTGGCTTGGAGCTCCTACGAGCAGTACTTC.

Many counts were recorded for this clonotype. The rearrangement joins TRBV19 to TRBJ2-5; possible D gene TRBD1, 5 bases. CDR1 is LNHDA and CDR2 is SQIVND in the germline V gene (reference sequence). This CDR3 spans 14 amino acids. Trimming took off 3 bases at V and 1 base at J, with 9 bases between the two ends. Here the CDR3 DNA reads TGTGCCAGTAGTATCCGACAGACCCAAGAGACCCAGTACTTC. Translated: CASSIRQTQETQYF. Supplemented by reference TRBV19 and TRBJ2-5, the full variable domain reads DGGITQSPKYLFRKEGQNVTLSCEQNLNHDAMYWYRQDPGQGLRLIYYSQIVNDFQKGDIAEGYSVSREKKESFPLTVTSAQKNPTAFYLCASSIRQTQETQYFGPGTRLLVL.

The chain combines TRBV13 with TRBJ2-2; TRBD2 matches 9 bases. Germline trimming cut 5 bases from V and 7 bases from J; bases unmatched to any gene: 11. Germline CDR1 reads PRHDT; CDR2 reads FYEKMQ (reference sequence). The CDR3 has 16 residues. CDR3 sequence: CASSLGLAPDGGELFF. CDR3 sequence (DNA): TGTGCCAGCAGCCTGGGACTAGCACCCGACGGCGGGGAGCTGTTTTTT. The complete variable domain, with remaining parts taken from reference TRBV13 and TRBJ2-2, reads AAGVIQSPRHLIKEKRETATLKCYPIPRHDTVYWYQQGPGQDPQFLISFYEKMQSDKGSIPDRFSAQQFSDYHSELNMSSLELGDSALYFCASSLGLAPDGGELFFGEGSRLTVL.

The gene calls are TRBV7-9 and TRBJ2-7; 9 nucleotides align to TRBD2. J gave up 3 bases and V 5 bases, and 8 bases lay outside the gene matches. This CDR3 spans 15 amino acids. Germline CDR1 and CDR2: SEHNR and FQNEAQ (reference sequence). CDR3 protein: CASSPPLAGFYEQYF. Here the CDR3 DNA reads TGTGCCAGCAGCCCCCCACTAGCGGGCTTCTACGAGCAGTACTTC.

The sample holds many counts of this clonotype. J is TRBJ2-7 and V is TRBV6-1, with 9 bases that match TRBD1. The CDR3 contains 17 residues. Germline lookup yields CDR1 MNHNS and CDR2 SASEGT. The J segment lost 0 bases and the V segment lost 5 bases, leaving 11 bases of the junction unmatched. DNA of the CDR3: TGTGCCAGCAGTAAGCCCTCTCCGGGACAGGGCTCCTACGAGCAGTACTTC. Residues: CASSKPSPGQGSYEQYF.

The sample holds many counts of this clonotype. The chain links TRBV12-3 or TRBV12-4 to TRBJ1-5, with TRBD1 as a possible D gene (5 bases). Trimming stripped 4 bases from V and 1 base from J, with 11 bases between. CDR3 length: 15 residues. The CDR3 sequence: CASSSGAQSNQPQHF. The CDR3 DNA follows: TGTGCCAGCAGTTCTGGGGCGCAGAGCAATCAGCCCCAGCATTTT.

This clonotype was seen ten or more times. The chain recombines TRBV28 with TRBJ2-7, with a possible D match to TRBD1 (6 bases). This CDR3 is built from 13 residues. Germline V gene data show CDR1 as MDHEN and CDR2 as SYDVKM. Trimming left V 6 bases short and J 9 bases short, with 18 bases between. For the CDR3, the DNA is TGTGCCAGCAGGGATGGGACAAACTCACGGCAGTACTTC. Its protein is CASRDGTNSRQYF.

There are many counts of this clonotype. The rearrangement uses TRBV12-5 and TRBJ1-2; the D is unclear. Germline V gene sequence: CDR1 LGHNT, CDR2 FRNRAP. This CDR3 is built from 15 residues. V dropped 0 bases and J dropped 4 bases, with 12 bases sitting between them. The CDR3 reads CASGLVETYGYGYTF. The DNA for the CDR3 is TGTGCTAGTGGTTTGGTGGAGACCTATGGCTATGGCTACACCTTC.

The chain is built from TRBV12-3 or TRBV12-4 and TRBJ2-7; D could derive from TRBD1 or TRBD2 (6 bases each). V lost 8 bases, J lost 0 bases, and 14 bases lay in between. CDR3 size: 14 residues. The CDR3 loop is CASLRGVSSYEQYF. Here the CDR3 DNA reads TGTGCCAGCTTAAGGGGGGTAAGCTCCTACGAGCAGTACTTC.